This TCR beta chain came from a study of T cell responses to AZD1222 COVID-19 vaccine. General observations from the study: Samples come after the peak T cell response, not at day 14. White British donors predominated, females outnumbered males, and clonal diversity was possibly underestimated.

This CDR3 has 19 residues. CDR1 and CDR2 (germline): ENHRY, SYGVKD. The ends were cut back, 3 bases at V and 0 bases at J, with 18 bases in the middle. Regarding this clone: Its antigen is undetermined.

Clones were read by immunoSEQ multiplex PCR, and TCRdb kept only the in-frame ones, dropping some. The repertoire holds approximately 160,000 clones, with about 87% as singletons. The source was peripheral blood, collected on day 0 of MenACWY control vaccination. V is TRBV10-3 and J is TRBJ2-6, with a weak D call TRBD1 (5 bases). The clonotype was recovered from an adult in good health. CDR3: CAISDITGITSSGANVLTF. The DNA for the CDR3 is TGTGCCATCAGTGATATTACAGGTATAACTTCCTCTGGGGCCAACGTCCTGACTTTC.